Reported below is one T cell receptor beta chain. Its antigen is still unknown. The sample comes from a study of response to subunit inactivated influenza vaccine. TCRdb processed the RT-PCR reads anew with MiXCR; each CDR3 protein has one entry. Among hundreds of thousands of distinct CDR3 sequences listed, 14% were seen once. V shed 4 bases and J 4 bases; nucleotides not matched to a gene: 8. The CDR3 consists of 15 residues. Germline V CDR1 and CDR2: SGHRS, YFSETQ. Findings of the study overall: Few new T cells, the authors suggested, are recruited by each seasonal influenza vaccination.

The material sequenced was PBMCs from blood, taken roughly 15 days before vaccination. The sequence was obtained from a man aged 50 or older who received an inactivated influenza vaccine. This chain connects TRBV5-1 to TRBJ2-7; 10 bases are a match to TRBD2. CDR3 in DNA: TGCGCCAGCAGCCCCGATCTAGCGGGAGTTTACGAGCAGTACTTC. Residues: CASSPDLAGVYEQYF.